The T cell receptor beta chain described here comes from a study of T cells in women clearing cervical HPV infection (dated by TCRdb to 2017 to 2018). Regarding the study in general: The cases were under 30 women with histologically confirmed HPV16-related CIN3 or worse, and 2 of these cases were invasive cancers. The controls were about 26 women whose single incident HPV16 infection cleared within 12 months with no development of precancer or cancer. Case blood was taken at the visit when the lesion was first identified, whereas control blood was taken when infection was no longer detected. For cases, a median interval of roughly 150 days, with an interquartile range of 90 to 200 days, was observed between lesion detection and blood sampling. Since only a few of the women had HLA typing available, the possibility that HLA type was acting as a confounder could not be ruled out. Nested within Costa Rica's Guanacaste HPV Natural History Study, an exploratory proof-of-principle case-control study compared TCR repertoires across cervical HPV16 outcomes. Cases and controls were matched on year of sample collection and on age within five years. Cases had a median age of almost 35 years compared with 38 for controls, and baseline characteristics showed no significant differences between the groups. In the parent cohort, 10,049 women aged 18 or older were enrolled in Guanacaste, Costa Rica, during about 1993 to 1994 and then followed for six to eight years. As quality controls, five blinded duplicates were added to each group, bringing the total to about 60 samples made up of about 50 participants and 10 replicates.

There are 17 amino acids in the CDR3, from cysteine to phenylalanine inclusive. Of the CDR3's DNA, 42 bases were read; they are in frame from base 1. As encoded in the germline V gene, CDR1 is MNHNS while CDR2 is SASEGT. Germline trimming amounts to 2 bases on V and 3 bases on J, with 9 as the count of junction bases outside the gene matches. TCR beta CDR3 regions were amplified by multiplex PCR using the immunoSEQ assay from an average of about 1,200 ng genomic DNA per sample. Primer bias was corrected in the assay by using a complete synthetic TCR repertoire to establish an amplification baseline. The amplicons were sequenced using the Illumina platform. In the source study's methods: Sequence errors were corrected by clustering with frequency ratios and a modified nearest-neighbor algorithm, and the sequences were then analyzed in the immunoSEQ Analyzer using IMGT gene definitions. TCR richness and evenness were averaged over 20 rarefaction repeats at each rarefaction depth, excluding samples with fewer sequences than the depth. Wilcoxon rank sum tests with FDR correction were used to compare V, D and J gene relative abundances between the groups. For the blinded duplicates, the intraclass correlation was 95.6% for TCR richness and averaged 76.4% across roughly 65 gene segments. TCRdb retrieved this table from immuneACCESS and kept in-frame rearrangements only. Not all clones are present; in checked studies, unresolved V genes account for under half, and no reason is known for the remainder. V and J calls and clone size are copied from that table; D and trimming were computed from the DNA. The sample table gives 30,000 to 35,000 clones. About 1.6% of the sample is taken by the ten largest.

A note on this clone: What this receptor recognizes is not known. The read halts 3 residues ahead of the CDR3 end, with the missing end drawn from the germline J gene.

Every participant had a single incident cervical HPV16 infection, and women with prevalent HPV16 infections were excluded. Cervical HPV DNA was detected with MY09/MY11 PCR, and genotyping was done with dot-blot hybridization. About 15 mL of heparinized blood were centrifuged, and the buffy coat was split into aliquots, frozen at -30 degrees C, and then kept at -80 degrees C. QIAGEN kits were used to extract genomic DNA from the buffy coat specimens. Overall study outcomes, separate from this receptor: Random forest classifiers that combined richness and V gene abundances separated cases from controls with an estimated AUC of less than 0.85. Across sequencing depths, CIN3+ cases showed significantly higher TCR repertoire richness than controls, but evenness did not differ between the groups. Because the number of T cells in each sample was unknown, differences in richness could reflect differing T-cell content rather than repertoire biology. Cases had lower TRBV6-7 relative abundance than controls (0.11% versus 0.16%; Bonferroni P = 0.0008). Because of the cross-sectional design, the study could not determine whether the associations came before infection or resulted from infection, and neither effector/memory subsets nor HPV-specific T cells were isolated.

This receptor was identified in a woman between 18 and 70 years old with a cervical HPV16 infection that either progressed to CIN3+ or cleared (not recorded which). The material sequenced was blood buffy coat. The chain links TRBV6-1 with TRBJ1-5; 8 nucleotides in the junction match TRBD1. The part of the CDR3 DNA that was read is TGTGCCAGCAGTGAACAGCGGCAGGGGGCAATCAATCAGCCC. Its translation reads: CASSEQRQGAINQP. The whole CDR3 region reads CASSEQRQGAINQPQHF.